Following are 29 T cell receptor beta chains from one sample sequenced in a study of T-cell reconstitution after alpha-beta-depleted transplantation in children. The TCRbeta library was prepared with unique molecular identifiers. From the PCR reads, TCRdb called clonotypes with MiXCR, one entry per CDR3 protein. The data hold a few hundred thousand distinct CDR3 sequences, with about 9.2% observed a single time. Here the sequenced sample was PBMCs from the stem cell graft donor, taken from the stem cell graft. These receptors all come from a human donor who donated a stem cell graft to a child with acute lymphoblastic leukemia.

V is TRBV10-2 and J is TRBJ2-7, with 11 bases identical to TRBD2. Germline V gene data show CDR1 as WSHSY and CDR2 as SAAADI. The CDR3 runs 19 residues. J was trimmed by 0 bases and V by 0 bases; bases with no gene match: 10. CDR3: CASSESGLAGGPFSYEQYF. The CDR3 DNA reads TGCGCCAGCAGTGAGTCGGGGCTAGCGGGGGGCCCGTTCTCCTACGAGCAGTACTTC.

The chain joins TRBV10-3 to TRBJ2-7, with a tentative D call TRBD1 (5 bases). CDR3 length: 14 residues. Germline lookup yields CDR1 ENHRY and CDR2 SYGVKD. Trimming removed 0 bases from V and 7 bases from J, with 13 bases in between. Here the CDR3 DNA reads TGTGCCATCAGTGAGTCCGTCAGGGCTGAGGAGCAGTACTTC. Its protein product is CAISESVRAEEQYF.

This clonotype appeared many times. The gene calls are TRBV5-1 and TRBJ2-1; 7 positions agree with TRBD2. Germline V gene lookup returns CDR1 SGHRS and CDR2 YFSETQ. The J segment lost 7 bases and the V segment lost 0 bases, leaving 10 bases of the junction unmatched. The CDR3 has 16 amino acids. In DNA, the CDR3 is TGCGCCAGCAGCTTGGCCCGGGGAGGGGAGGAAAATGAGCAGTTCTTC. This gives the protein CASSLARGGEENEQFF.

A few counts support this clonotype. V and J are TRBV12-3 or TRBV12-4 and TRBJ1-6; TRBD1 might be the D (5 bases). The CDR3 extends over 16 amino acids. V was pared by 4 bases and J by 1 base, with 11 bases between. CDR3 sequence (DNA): TGTGCCAGCAGTTCAGGGTCCGAGTCCTATAATTCACCCCTCCACTTT. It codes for CASSSGSESYNSPLHF.

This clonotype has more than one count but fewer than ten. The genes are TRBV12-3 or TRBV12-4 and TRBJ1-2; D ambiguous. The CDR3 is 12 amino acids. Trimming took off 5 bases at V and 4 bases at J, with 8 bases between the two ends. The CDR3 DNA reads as TGTGCCAGCAGTGTGACGGCCTATGGCTACACCTTC. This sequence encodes CASSVTAYGYTF.

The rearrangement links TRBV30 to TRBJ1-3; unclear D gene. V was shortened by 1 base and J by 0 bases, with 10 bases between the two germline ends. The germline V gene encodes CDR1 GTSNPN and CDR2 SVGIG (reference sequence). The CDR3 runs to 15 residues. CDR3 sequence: CAWSDQAYSGNTIYF. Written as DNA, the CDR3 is TGTGCCTGGAGTGATCAGGCTTACTCTGGAAACACCATATATTTT.

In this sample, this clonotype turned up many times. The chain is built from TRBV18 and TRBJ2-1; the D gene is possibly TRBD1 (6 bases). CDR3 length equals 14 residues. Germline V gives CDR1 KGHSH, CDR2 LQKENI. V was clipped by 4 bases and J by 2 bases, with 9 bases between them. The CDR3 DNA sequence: TGTGCCAGCTCACGTGGACAGACCTACAATGAGCAGTTCTTC. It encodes CASSRGQTYNEQFF.

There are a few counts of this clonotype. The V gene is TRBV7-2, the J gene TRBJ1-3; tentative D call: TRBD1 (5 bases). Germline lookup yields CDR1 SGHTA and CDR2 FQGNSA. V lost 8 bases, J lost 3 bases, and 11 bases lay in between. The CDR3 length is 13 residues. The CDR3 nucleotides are TGTGCCAGCGGATGGCAGGGTGGAAACACCATATATTTT. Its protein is CASGWQGGNTIYF. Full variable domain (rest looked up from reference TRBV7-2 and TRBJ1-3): GAGVSQSPSNKVTEKGKDVELRCDPISGHTALYWYRQSLGQGLEFLIYFQGNSAPDKSGLPSDRFSAERTGGSVSTLTIQRTQQEDSAVYLCASGWQGGNTIYFGEGSWLTVV.

Here the CDR3 DNA reads TGTGCCAGCAGCTTAGGGGGACTAGCGGGGGGATATAGCACAGATACGCAGTATTTT. This codes for CASSLGGLAGGYSTDTQYF. The chain joins TRBV5-4 to TRBJ2-3, with 15 bases aligning to TRBD2. This CDR3 is 19 amino acids long. The J segment lost 0 bases and the V segment lost 2 bases, leaving 7 bases of the junction unmatched. Germline-derived CDR1 and CDR2 are SGHNT and YYREEE (reference sequence). Using reference TRBV5-4 and TRBJ2-3 for the parts outside the CDR3, the full variable domain is ETGVTQSPTHLIKTRGQQVTLRCSSQSGHNTVSWYQQALGQGPQFIFQYYREEENGRGNFPPRFSGLQFPNYSSELNVNALELDDSALYLCASSLGGLAGGYSTDTQYFGPGTRLTVL.

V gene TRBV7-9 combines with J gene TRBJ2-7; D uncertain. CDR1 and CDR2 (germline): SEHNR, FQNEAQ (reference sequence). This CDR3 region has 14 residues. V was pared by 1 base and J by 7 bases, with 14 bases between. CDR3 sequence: CASSLDPGLGEQYF. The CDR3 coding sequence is TGTGCCAGCAGCTTAGACCCCGGCCTTGGGGAGCAGTACTTC. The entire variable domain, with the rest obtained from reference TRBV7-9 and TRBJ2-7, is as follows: DTGVSQNPRHKITKRGQNVTFRCDPISEHNRLYWYRQTLGQGPEFLTYFQNEAQLEKSRLLSDRFSAERPKGSFSTLEIQRTEQGDSAMYLCASSLDPGLGEQYFGPGTRLTVT.

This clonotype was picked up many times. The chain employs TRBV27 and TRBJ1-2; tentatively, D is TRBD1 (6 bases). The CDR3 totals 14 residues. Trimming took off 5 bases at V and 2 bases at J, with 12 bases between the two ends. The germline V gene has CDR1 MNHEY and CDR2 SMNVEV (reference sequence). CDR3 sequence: CASSLQGANYGYTF. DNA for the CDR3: TGTGCCAGCAGTCTACAGGGTGCCAACTATGGCTACACCTTC.

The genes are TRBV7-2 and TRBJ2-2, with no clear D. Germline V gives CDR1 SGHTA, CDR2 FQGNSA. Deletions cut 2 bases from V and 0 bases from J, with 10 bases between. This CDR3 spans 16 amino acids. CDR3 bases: TGTGCCAGCAGCTTATCTGGGTCAGCGAACACCGGGGAGCTGTTTTTT. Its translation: CASSLSGSANTGELFF.

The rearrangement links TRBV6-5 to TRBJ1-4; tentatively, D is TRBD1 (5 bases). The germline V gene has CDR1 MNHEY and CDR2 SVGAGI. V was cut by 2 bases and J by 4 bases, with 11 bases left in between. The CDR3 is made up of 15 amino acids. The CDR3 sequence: CASSYLGTGNEKLFF. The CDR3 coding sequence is TGTGCCAGCAGTTACCTCGGGACCGGTAATGAAAAACTGTTTTTT.

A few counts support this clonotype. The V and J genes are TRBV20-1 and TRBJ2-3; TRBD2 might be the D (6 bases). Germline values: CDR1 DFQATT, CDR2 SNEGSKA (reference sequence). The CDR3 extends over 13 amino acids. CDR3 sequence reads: CTPTSSGTDTQYF. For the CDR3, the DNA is TGCACCCCGACTAGTAGCGGCACAGATACGCAGTATTTT.

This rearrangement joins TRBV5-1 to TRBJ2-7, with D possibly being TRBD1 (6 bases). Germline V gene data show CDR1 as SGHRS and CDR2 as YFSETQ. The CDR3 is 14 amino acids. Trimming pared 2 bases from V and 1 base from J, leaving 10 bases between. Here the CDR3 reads CASSLRTASYEQYF. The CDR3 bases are TGCGCCAGCAGCTTAAGGACAGCATCCTACGAGCAGTACTTC.

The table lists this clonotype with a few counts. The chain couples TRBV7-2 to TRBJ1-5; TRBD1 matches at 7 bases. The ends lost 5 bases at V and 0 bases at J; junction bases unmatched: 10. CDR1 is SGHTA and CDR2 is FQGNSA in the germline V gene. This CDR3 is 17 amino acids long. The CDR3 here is CASSGDSGGFSNQPQHF. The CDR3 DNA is TGTGCCAGCAGCGGGGACAGTGGGGGATTTAGCAATCAGCCCCAGCATTTT.

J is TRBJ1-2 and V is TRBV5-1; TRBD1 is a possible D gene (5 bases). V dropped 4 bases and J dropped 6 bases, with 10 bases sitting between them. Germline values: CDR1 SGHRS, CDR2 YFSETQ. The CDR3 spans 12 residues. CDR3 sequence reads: CASSPGGDGYTF. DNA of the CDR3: TGCGCCAGCAGCCCGGGAGGGGATGGCTACACCTTC.

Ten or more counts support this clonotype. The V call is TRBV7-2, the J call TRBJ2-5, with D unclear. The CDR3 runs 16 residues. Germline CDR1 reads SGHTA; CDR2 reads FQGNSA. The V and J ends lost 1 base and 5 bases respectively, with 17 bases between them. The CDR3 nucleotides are TGTGCCAGCAGCTTAGACGGTCGGGCAGGTAGTGAGACCCAGTACTTC. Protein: CASSLDGRAGSETQYF.

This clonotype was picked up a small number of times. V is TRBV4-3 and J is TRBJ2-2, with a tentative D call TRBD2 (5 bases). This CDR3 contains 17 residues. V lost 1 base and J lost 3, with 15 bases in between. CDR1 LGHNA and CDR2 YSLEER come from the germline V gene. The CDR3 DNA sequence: TGCGCCAGCAGCCAAGTGGTTGGGCGGGTCGACACCGGGGAGCTGTTTTTT. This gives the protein CASSQVVGRVDTGELFF.

The CDR3 loop is CASSEARLTSSPLHF. The CDR3 coding sequence is TGTGCCAGCAGTGAAGCAAGGTTGACTTCCTCACCCCTCCACTTT. The chain couples TRBV5-8 to TRBJ1-6; D ambiguous. CDR3 length: 15 residues. V was shortened by 5 bases and J by 10 bases, with 19 bases between the two germline ends. Germline CDR1 SGHTS, CDR2 YDEGEE.

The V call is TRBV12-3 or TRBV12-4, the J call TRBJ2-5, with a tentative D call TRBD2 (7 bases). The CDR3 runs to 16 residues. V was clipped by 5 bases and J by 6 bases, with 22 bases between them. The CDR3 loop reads CASSPPEGGHKKTQYF. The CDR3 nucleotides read TGTGCCAGCAGTCCCCCGGAGGGGGGGCACAAAAAGACCCAGTACTTC.

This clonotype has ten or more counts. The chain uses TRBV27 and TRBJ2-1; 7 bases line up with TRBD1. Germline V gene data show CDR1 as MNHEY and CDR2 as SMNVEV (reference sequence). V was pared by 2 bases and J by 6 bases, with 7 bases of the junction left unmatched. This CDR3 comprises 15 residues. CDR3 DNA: TGTGCCAGCAGTTTAATCACAGGGGTCCCCAATGAGCAGTTCTTC. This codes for CASSLITGVPNEQFF.

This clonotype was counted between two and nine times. DNA for the CDR3: TGTGCCAGCAGCCGGAGTAAGGGACAAGTAACAGATACGCAGTATTTT. This gives the protein CASSRSKGQVTDTQYF. The rearrangement uses TRBV7-9 and TRBJ2-3; possible D gene TRBD1, 6 bases. Trimming left V 5 bases short and J 3 bases short, with 18 bases between. The CDR3 is made up of 16 amino acids. From germline, CDR1 is SEHNR and CDR2 FQNEAQ (reference sequence).

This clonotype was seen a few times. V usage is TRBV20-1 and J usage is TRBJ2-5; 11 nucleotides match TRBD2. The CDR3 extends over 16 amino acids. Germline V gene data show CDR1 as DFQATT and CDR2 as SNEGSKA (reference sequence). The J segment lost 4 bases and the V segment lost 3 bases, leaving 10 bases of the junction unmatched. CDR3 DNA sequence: TGCAGTGCTAGGGATAGCGGGGGGGTAGTGAGAGAGACCCAGTACTTC. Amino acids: CSARDSGGVVRETQYF.

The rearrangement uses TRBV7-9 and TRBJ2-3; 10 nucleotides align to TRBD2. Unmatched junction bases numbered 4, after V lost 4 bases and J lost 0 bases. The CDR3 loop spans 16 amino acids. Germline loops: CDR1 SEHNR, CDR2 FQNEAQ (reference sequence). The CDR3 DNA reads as TGTGCCAGCAGCTCCCTAGCGGGGGAGAGCACAGATACGCAGTATTTT. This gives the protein CASSSLAGESTDTQYF.

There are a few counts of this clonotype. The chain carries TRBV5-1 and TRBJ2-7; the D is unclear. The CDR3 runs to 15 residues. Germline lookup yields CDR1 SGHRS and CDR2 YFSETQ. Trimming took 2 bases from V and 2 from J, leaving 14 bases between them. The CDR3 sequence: CASSFSAFGPYEQYF. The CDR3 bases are TGCGCCAGCAGCTTCTCGGCGTTTGGTCCCTACGAGCAGTACTTC.

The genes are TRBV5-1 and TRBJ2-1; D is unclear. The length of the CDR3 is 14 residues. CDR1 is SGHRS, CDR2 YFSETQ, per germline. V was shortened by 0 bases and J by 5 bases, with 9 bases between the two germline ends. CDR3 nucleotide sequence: TGCGCCAGCAGCTTGGTGGGCGGCCACAATGAGCAGTTCTTC. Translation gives CASSLVGGHNEQFF. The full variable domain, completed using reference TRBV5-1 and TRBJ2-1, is KAGVTQTPRYLIKTRGQQVTLSCSPISGHRSVSWYQQTPGQGLQFLFEYFSETQRNKGNFPGRFSGRQFSNSRSEMNVSTLELGDSALYLCASSLVGGHNEQFFGPGTRLTVL.

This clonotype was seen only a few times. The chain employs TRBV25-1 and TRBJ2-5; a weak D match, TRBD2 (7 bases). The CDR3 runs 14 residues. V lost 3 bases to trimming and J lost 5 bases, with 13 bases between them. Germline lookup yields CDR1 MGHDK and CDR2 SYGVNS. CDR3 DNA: TGTGCCAGCAGTGATTCGGGGGGCGAGGAGACCCAGTACTTC. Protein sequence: CASSDSGGEETQYF. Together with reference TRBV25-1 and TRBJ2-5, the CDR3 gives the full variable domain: EADIYQTPRYLVIGTGKKITLECSQTMGHDKMYWYQQDPGMELHLIHYSYGVNSTEKGDLSSESTVSRIRTEHFPLTLESARPSHTSQYLCASSDSGGEETQYFGPGTRLLVL.

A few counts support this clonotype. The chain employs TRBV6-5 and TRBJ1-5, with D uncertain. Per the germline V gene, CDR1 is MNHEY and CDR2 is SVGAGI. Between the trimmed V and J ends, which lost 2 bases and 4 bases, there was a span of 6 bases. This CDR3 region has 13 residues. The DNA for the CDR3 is TGTGCCAGCAGTTACAGCAGGAATCAGCCCCAGCATTTT. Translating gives CASSYSRNQPQHF.